The entry below describes one TCR beta chain. No antigen is known for it. This sample is drawn from a study of Ad26.COV2.S vaccination and SARS-CoV-2 variants. Study information: Donor was in the COV1001 Ad26.COV2.S trial arm. Ad26.COV2.S was injected intramuscularly once or twice, 56 days apart.

Measured with immunoSEQ multiplex PCR; TCRdb has only the in-frame clones, and not every one. The sample shows about 350,000 clones, approximately 90% of them seen only once. The CDR3 has 16 amino acids. Germline trimming cut 0 bases from V and 0 bases from J; bases unmatched to any gene: 3. CDR1 is SGHRS, CDR2 YFSETQ, per germline. Treatment denoted: some 20 received Ad26.COV2.S at low or high dose, single or two shots; roughly five received placebo; per-sample allocation not given. Sampling was performed 63 days after the first vaccine or placebo injection. Overall study findings and caveats: Responses of T cells in total may have been underestimated by the TCR breadth and depth analyses. Comparable non-spike TCR breadth was observed in vaccine and placebo recipients.

The chain employs TRBV5-1 and TRBJ2-7; 10 nucleotides align to TRBD1. This TCR came from a person between 18 and 65 years old who received the Ad26.COV2.S COVID-19 vaccine or a placebo. Sequences were derived from peripheral blood, sampled in a trial of Ad26.COV2.S vaccine versus placebo. The CDR3 DNA is TGCGCCAGCAGCTTGGGCGGGACAGGGGACTCCTACGAGCAGTACTTC. Residues: CASSLGGTGDSYEQYF.